These 21 T cell receptor beta chains came from one sample sequenced in a study of vaccination effects on CD4 cells after COVID-19. Ahead of sequencing, the ViraFEST assay grew antigen-specific CD4+ T cells using viral peptide pools. Culture lasted around eleven days before CD4+ T cell isolation. Either the BNT162b2 or mRNA-1273 vaccine was given to participants in two doses. Only in-frame clones appear in the TCRdb table, and some are missing; sequencing was by immunoSEQ multiplex PCR. The repertoire holds approximately 70,000 clones, with around three quarters as singletons. These receptors lack a known antigen. The source was CD4+ T cells from PBMCs cultured with HCoV-OC43 spike peptides, collected after COVID-19 vaccination. The subset: HCoV-OC43 spike overlapping peptide pool stimulation. These receptors were collected from a human donor who received a COVID-19 vaccine.

The chain couples TRBV19 to TRBJ1-6; D unresolved. V lost 6 bases to trimming and J lost 8 bases, with 8 bases between them. Germline V lookup: CDR1 LNHDA, CDR2 SQIVND (reference sequence). The CDR3 contains 12 residues. The CDR3 is CASREKDSPLHF. The CDR3 region has the DNA TGTGCCAGTAGAGAAAAGGATTCACCCCTCCACTTT.

This clone came up once. V gene TRBV9 combines with J gene TRBJ1-1; no definite D call. Germline CDR1 reads SGDLS; CDR2 reads YYNGEE. The CDR3 extends over 13 amino acids. V lost 7 bases and J lost 4, with 14 bases in between. The CDR3 DNA reads TGTGCCAGCGGTCCATGGCCGGGCACTGAAGCTTTCTTT. Translating gives CASGPWPGTEAFF.

V gene TRBV3-1 (or the pseudogene TRBV3-2) combines with J gene TRBJ1-1; a weak D match, TRBD1 (6 bases). Trimming pared 3 bases from V and 0 bases from J, leaving 8 bases between. The CDR3 spans 14 residues. Germline V CDR1 and CDR2: LGHDT, YNNKEL (reference sequence). CDR3 sequence reads: CASSHPGVNTEAFF. As DNA, the CDR3 is TGTGCCAGCAGCCATCCAGGGGTGAACACTGAAGCTTTCTTT.

This sequence joins TRBV30 and TRBJ2-7; D ambiguous. Per germline, CDR1 GTSNPN and CDR2 SVGIG (reference sequence). The V gene lost 0 bases and the J gene lost 2 bases, with 5 bases spanning the gap. CDR3 length equals 12 residues. CDR3 in amino acids: CAWSVLPYEQYV. The CDR3 nucleotides read TGTGCCTGGAGTGTACTCCCCTACGAGCAGTACGTC.

The J gene is TRBJ1-4, the V gene TRBV18; a possible D gene is TRBD1 (5 bases). Trimming left V 5 bases short and J 8 bases short, with 18 bases between. The CDR3 totals 15 residues. From germline, CDR1 is KGHSH and CDR2 LQKENI. The DNA of the CDR3 is TGTGCCAGCTCAACAACCGGGACCCCGGGGGAAAAACTGTTTTTT. Translation gives CASSTTGTPGEKLFF. Full variable domain (rest looked up from reference TRBV18 and TRBJ1-4): NAGVMQNPRHLVRRRGQEARLRCSPMKGHSHVYWYRQLPEEGLKFMVYLQKENIIDESGMPKERFSAEFPKEGPSILRIQQVVRGDSAAYFCASSTTGTPGEKLFFGSGTQLSVL.

V and J are TRBV19 and TRBJ2-1; possibly TRBD1 for D (5 bases). CDR3 size: 14 residues. Trimming shortened V by 5 bases and J by 7 bases, and 15 bases separated the two germline ends. Germline V lookup: CDR1 LNHDA, CDR2 SQIVND (reference sequence). CDR3 region: CASSPKGPRNEQFF. The CDR3 DNA follows: TGTGCCAGTAGTCCCAAGGGGCCGAGGAATGAGCAGTTCTTC.

This clone came up once. This sequence joins TRBV7-3 and TRBJ2-4; 7 bases line up with TRBD2. Trimming took 4 bases from V and 6 from J; bases not matched to a gene: 9. The CDR3 extends over 15 amino acids. Looked up from germline, CDR1 is SGHTA and CDR2 is FQGTGA. The CDR3 coding sequence is TGTGCCAGCAGCTCTACAGCGGGGCGGGGAAACATTCAGTACTTC. As protein: CASSSTAGRGNIQYF. Combining the CDR3 with reference TRBV7-3 and TRBJ2-4 gives the whole variable domain GAGVSQTPSNKVTEKGKYVELRCDPISGHTALYWYRQSLGQGPEFLIYFQGTGAADDSGLPNDRFFAVRPEGSVSTLKIQRTERGDSAVYLCASSSTAGRGNIQYFGAGTRLSVL.

This clone has a single count. The chain carries TRBV7-2 and TRBJ1-4; D remains unclear. V lost 3 bases, J lost 8 bases, and 16 bases lay in between. Germline values: CDR1 SGHTA, CDR2 FQGNSA. The CDR3 totals 15 residues. The CDR3 DNA is TGTGCCAGCAGCTTTTATAGGACTTCGGAGGAAAAACTGTTTTTT. Amino acids: CASSFYRTSEEKLFF.

V gene TRBV15 combines with J gene TRBJ2-1; tentative D call: TRBD1 (6 bases). This CDR3 region has 14 residues. Deletions cut 5 bases from V and 7 bases from J, with 15 bases between. CDR1 is LNHNV and CDR2 is YYDKDF in the germline V gene (reference sequence). CDR3 in amino acids: CATSQKLRGNEQFF. The DNA for the CDR3 is TGTGCCACCAGCCAAAAACTTAGGGGGAATGAGCAGTTCTTC.

The rearrangement uses TRBV15 and TRBJ2-4, with D hard to call. Trimming left V 3 bases short and J 0 bases short, with 9 bases between. The CDR3 runs to 15 residues. Germline V lookup: CDR1 LNHNV, CDR2 YYDKDF (reference sequence). The CDR3 spells CATSSFEIAKNIQYF. Here the CDR3 DNA reads TGTGCCACCAGCAGCTTTGAGATAGCCAAAAACATTCAGTACTTC.

The V call is TRBV27, the J call TRBJ2-3, with 8 positions matching TRBD1. The CDR3 totals 16 residues. With 6 bases clipped from V and 1 base from J, the junction kept 9 bases outside the gene matches. Per germline, CDR1 MNHEY and CDR2 SMNVEV (reference sequence). CDR3 nucleotide sequence: TGTGCCAGCAGCATCAGTTGGGGACAGGGCACAGATACGCAGTATTTT. The encoded protein is CASSISWGQGTDTQYF.

The V gene is TRBV4-2, the J gene TRBJ2-3; possible D gene TRBD2, 5 bases. This CDR3 comprises 14 residues. Germline CDR1 and CDR2: LGHNA and YNFKEQ. Trimming took 5 bases from V and 2 from J, leaving 11 bases between them. CDR3 loop: CASSELLDTDTQYF. CDR3 DNA: TGTGCCAGCAGCGAGCTACTAGACACAGATACGCAGTATTTT.

This rearrangement joins TRBV6-5 to TRBJ1-2; no clear D. This CDR3 has 12 residues. V was trimmed by 6 bases and J by 8 bases, leaving 13 bases between them. Germline-derived CDR1 and CDR2 are MNHEY and SVGAGI. The CDR3 region has the DNA TGTGCCAGCAGCTCAGGCCCCCGCGGCTACACCTTC. Protein: CASSSGPRGYTF.

The CDR3: CASLRVGETQYF. CDR3 coding DNA: TGCGCCAGCCTCAGGGTGGGGGAGACCCAGTACTTC. The chain has TRBV10-2 and TRBJ2-5; a possible D gene is TRBD1 (5 bases). From germline, CDR1 is WSHSY and CDR2 SAAADI. Trimming shortened V by 8 bases and J by 5 bases, and 12 bases separated the two germline ends. This CDR3 is built from 12 residues.

The V gene is TRBV27, the J gene TRBJ1-2; 7 bases fit TRBD1. Germline V lookup: CDR1 MNHEY, CDR2 SMNVEV (reference sequence). The V and J ends lost 6 bases and 4 bases, in that order; junction bases with no gene match: 8. This CDR3 spans 14 amino acids. As DNA, the CDR3 is TGTGCCAGCAGCCAACAGGGGTTTCGCTATGGCTACACCTTC. The encoded protein is CASSQQGFRYGYTF.

CDR3 DNA: TGTGCCAGCTTACCCTGGGGGGCCTGGGATGGCTACACCTTC. Protein product: CASLPWGAWDGYTF. The chain has TRBV2 and TRBJ1-2; possibly TRBD1 for D (6 bases). CDR1 SNHLY and CDR2 FYNNEI come from the germline V gene. The CDR3 has 14 amino acids. V lost 8 bases and J 6 bases, leaving 19 bases between the germline ends.

The chain couples TRBV7-2 to TRBJ2-1; perhaps TRBD2 as D (6 bases). The V end lost 4 bases, the J end lost 6 bases, and 10 bases lay between the germline ends. Germline CDR1 reads SGHTA; CDR2 reads FQGNSA. CDR3 size: 13 residues. The DNA of the CDR3 is TGTGCCAGCAGCTCAACTAGCACCAATGAGCAGTTCTTC. It encodes CASSSTSTNEQFF.

The rearrangement uses TRBV6-1 and TRBJ1-5, with no clear D. The CDR3 has 17 residues. Germline V gene lookup returns CDR1 MNHNS and CDR2 SASEGT. V lost 0 bases and J lost 2, with 14 bases in between. CDR3 in amino acids: CASSEANTWEGNQPQHF. CDR3 sequence (DNA): TGTGCCAGCAGTGAAGCGAACACCTGGGAGGGCAATCAGCCCCAGCATTTT.

The chain has TRBV27 and TRBJ1-4; D possibly corresponds to TRBD1 (6 bases). Germline CDR1 and CDR2: MNHEY and SMNVEV (reference sequence). The ends were cut back, 6 bases at V and 4 bases at J, with 12 bases in the middle. The CDR3 loop spans 14 amino acids. DNA of the CDR3: TGTGCCAGCAGAAAACAGGGTATTAATGAAAAACTGTTTTTT. It yields the protein CASRKQGINEKLFF.

The genes are TRBV6-5 and TRBJ2-5; 7 bases are shared with TRBD1. Trimming removed 6 bases from V and 6 bases from J; junction bases left unmatched: 10. Germline CDR1 reads MNHEY; CDR2 reads SVGAGI. The CDR3 runs 14 residues. DNA of the CDR3: TGTGCCAGCAGCCCCGGGGACAGTTGGAAGACCCAGTACTTC. Amino acids: CASSPGDSWKTQYF.

J is TRBJ2-5 and V is TRBV7-2, with TRBD2 matching 9 bases. Germline values: CDR1 SGHTA, CDR2 FQGNSA. The CDR3 length is 15 residues. V shed 7 bases and J 1 base; nucleotides not matched to a gene: 7. This chain's CDR3 is CASTGFSGGQETQYF. The CDR3, as DNA: TGTGCCAGCACCGGTTTTAGCGGGGGCCAAGAGACCCAGTACTTC.